The text below deals with one T cell receptor beta chain. This clonotype was observed a few times. The target of this receptor is not known. No much larger clonotype is one base removed from it; base qualities were not supplied. To demonstrate the VDJtools post-analysis software, the study profiled TCR beta repertoires from the peripheral blood of 10 to 15 young patients with multiple sclerosis. Multiple sclerosis patients were children and adolescents aged about 6 to 16 years. This sample is part of a study of post-analysis software for immune sequencing data (dated by TCRdb to 2014 to 2015). Regarding the research as a whole: Recorded disease courses included relapsing-remitting, secondary progressive and progressive-relapsing multiple sclerosis, with some patients lacking subtype annotation. Patient repertoires were compared against over ten previously published healthy control repertoires from donors aged about 6 to 28 years. A subset of samples was prepared in parallel using single-end sample barcoding, then pooled and co-amplified after Illumina adapter ligation.

Findings and caveats that apply to the study as a whole: Direct clustering with F measure showed strong co-clustering of samples prepared in the same batch, prompting a batch-effect correction. Patients showed significantly higher frequencies than controls for about 5 TRBV segments, among them TRBV5-6, TRBV5-1 and TRBV20-1. The multiple sclerosis patient group was slightly younger than the control group. Compared with controls, multiple sclerosis patients had significantly lower normalized Chao1 diversity, a finding suggesting substantial peripheral T-cell clonal expansion.

The method was PCR. The sequencer was an Illumina HiSeq 2500. To reduce PCR and sequencing biases, unique molecular identifiers were incorporated into the TCR beta cDNA libraries. Every 1 to 10 million input T cells yielded 500,000 or so cDNA molecules, meaning each molecule approximated one T cell. Patient libraries were prepared and sequenced with the same protocol used for the earlier healthy control dataset. Within a given batch, samples were prepared together, multiplexed and sequenced on the same HiSeq lane. Per the original workflow: MIGEC handled the raw barcoded reads, throwing out single-read molecular identifier groups before consensus assembly and CDR3 extraction. VDJtools was used for post-analysis of the clonotype tables, and diversity was normalized by down-sampling every dataset to the size of the smallest sample. In repertoire overlap clustering, CDR3 amino acid sequences, but not nucleotide sequences, were matched to correct batch-related cross-sample contamination. Through fastp at Q25 and MiXCR, TCRdb rebuilt clones from the public reads, retaining in-frame beta chains. Each CDR3 protein appears once, grouped with its most common genes and DNA. The V and J calls reflect TCRdb's pipeline rather than the authors' work. The sample yields more than 500,000 distinct CDR3 sequences; about a third were counted once. 4.5% to 7.5% of the sample is taken by the ten largest.

The CDR3 measures 12 amino acids from cysteine to phenylalanine. Just CDR3 DNA is preserved here, 36 bases in frame from base 1. The junction shows trimming of 7 bases on V and 10 bases on J, plus 16 bases between the germline ends. Based on the germline V gene (reference sequence), the CDR1 and CDR2 sequences are LNHDA and SQIVND. The chain uses TRBV19 and TRBJ1-2, with no confident D gene call. The receptor was derived from a girl aged 2-17 years with multiple sclerosis. The sample comprised blood. The CDR3 protein is CASTEEQFTYTF. The bases are TGTGCCAGTACGGAGGAGCAGTTTACCTACACCTTC.